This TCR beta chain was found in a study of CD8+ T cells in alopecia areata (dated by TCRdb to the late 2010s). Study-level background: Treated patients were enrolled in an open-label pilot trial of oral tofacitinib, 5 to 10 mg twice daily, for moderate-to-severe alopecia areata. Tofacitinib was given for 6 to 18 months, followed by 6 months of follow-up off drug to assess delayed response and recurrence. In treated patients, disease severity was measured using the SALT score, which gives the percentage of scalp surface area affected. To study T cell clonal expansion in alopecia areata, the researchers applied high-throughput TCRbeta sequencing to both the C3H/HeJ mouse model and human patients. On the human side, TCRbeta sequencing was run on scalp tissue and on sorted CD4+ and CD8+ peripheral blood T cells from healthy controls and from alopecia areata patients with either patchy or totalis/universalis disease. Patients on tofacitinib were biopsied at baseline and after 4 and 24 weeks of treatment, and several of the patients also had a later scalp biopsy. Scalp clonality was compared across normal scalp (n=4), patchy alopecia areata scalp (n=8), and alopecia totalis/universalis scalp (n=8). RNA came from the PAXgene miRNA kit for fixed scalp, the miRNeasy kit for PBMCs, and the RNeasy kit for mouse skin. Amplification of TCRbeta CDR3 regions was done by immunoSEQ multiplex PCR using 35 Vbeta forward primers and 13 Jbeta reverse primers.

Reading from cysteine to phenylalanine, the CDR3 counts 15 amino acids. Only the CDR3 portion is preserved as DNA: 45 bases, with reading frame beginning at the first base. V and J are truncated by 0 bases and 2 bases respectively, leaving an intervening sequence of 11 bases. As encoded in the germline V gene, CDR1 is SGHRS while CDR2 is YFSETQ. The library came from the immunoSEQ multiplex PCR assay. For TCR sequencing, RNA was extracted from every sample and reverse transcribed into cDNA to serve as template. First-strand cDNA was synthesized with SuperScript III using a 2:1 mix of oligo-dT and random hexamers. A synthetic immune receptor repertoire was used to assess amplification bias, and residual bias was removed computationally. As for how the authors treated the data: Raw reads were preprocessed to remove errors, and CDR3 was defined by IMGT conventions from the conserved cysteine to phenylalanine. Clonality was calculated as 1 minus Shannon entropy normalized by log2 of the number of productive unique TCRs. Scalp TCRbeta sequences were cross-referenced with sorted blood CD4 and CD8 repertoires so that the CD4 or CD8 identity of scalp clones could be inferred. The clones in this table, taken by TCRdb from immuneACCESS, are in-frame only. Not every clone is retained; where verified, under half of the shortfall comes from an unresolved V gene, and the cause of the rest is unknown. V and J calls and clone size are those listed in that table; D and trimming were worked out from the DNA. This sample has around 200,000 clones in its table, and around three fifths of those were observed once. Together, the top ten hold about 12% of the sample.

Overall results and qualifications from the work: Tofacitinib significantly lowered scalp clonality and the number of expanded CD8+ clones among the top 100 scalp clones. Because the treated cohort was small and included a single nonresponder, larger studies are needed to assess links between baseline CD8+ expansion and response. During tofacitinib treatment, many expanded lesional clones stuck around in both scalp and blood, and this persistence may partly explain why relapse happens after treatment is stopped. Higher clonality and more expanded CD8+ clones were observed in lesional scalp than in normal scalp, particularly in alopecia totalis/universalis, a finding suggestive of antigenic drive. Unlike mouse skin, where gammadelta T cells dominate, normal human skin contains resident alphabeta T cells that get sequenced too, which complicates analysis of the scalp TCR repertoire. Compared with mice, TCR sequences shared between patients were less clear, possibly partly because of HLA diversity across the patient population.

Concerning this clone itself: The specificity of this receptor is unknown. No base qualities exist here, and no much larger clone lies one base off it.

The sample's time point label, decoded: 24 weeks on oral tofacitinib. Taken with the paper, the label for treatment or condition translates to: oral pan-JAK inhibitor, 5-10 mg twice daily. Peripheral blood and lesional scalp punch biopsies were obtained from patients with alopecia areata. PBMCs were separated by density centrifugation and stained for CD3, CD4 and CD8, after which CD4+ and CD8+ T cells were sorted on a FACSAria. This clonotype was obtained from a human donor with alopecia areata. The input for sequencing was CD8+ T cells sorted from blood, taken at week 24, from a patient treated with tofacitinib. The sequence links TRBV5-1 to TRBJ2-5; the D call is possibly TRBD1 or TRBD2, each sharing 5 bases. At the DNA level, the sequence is TGCGCCAGCAGCTTGGAGATTGGGACGCAAGAGACCCAGTACTTC. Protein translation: CASSLEIGTQETQYF. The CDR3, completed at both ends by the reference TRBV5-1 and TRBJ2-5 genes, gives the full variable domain KAGVTQTPRYLIKTRGQQVTLSCSPISGHRSVSWYQQTPGQGLQFLFEYFSETQRNKGNFPGRFSGRQFSNSRSEMNVSTLELGDSALYLCASSLEIGTQETQYFGPGTRLLVL.